This T cell receptor (beta chain) is from a study of control samples from healthy donors and cancer patients (TCRdb year 2020). Library preparation used the immunoSEQ multiplex PCR assay. Imported from immuneACCESS, the table was reduced by TCRdb to in-frame sequences with V and J called. These copies leave out some clones; in studies compared against another copy, an unresolved V gene accounts for under half, and the cause of the remainder is not known. This sample holds 100,000 to 150,000 clones; 80% to 95% were observed only once. The ten most abundant clones make up roughly 7.8% of the sample. With respect to this clone: Which antigen it targets is not known. Base qualities are missing; no much larger clone stands one base away.

As encoded in the germline V gene (reference sequence), CDR1 is LGHDT while CDR2 is YNNKEL. Ends trimmed: V by 6 bases, J by 4 bases; bases unmatched to a gene: 3. Taken from cysteine to phenylalanine, the CDR3 has 14 residues. Solely the CDR3 DNA is kept, with 42 bases framed from the first base. Specimen: blood. The sequence links TRBV3-1 (or the pseudogene TRBV3-2) to TRBJ2-6; TRBD1 matches 7 bases in the middle. The TCR originated in a man aged 18 to 30 in good health. Here is the DNA: TGTGCCAGCAGTACAGGGGCCGGGGCCAACGTCCTGACTTTC. This sequence encodes CASSTGAGANVLTF.